The clone carrying this T cell receptor (beta chain) appeared many times. The antigen remains undetermined. Other DNA sequences in the sample encode the same CDR3. Original handling: Building a distant-metastasis classifier for papillary thyroid cancer drew on CDR3 differences across clinicopathological groups. With MiXCR, TCRdb called clones anew from the PCR reads. Clone size and V and J calls follow TCRdb, not the original study. The repertoire holds more than 20,000 clones, with around an eighth as singletons. Thyroid surgery was preceded by no treatment in any patient. Trimming removed 5 bases from V and 1 base from J; junction bases left unmatched: 7. Germline lookup yields CDR1 SEHNR and CDR2 FQNEAQ (reference sequence). The CDR3 covers 15 residues. The data were obtained in a study of metastatic and nonmetastatic thyroid tumors. Study-wide background: Blood and tumor or nodule tissue repertoires from malignant and benign thyroid patients were compared.

Study-level results: Compared with benign nodules, malignant thyroid tumors were reported to have significantly higher TCR beta diversity in both blood and tumor.

The sequence came from a female donor with papillary thyroid cancer or a benign thyroid nodule (not recorded which). Some clones in this sample may be carry-over from other donors' samples. J is TRBJ1-1 and V is TRBV7-9; 7 bases align to TRBD1. The source material was blood. CDR3 in DNA: TGTGCCAGCAGCCGGGAGGGGGCGCCGAACACTGAAGCTTTCTTT. Protein: CASSREGAPNTEAFF.